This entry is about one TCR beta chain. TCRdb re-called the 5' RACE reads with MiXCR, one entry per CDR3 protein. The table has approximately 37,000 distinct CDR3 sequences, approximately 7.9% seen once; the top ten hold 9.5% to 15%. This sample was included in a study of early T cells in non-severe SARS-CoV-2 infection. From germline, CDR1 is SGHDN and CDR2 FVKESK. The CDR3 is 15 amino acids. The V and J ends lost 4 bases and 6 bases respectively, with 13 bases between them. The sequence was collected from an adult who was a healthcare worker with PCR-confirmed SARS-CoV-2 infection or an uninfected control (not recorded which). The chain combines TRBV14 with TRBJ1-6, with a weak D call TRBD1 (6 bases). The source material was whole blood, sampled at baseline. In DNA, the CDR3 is TGTGCCAGCAGCCGCAAACGGACAGTTAATTCACCCCTCCACTTT. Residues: CASSRKRTVNSPLHF.